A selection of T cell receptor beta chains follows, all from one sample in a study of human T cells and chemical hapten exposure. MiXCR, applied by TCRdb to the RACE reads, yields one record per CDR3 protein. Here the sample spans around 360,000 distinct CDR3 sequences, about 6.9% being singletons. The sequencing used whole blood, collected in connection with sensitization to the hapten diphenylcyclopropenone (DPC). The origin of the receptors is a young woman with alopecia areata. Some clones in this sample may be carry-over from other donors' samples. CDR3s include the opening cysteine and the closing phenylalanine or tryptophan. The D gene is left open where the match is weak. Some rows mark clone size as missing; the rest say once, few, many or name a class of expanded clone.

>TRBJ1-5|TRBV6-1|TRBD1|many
CASSHGQGHLSDSNQPQHF
TGTGCCAGCAGTCACGGACAGGGGCACCTCTCAGATAGCAATCAGCCCCAGCATTTT
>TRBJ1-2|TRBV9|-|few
CASSVVGGGDGYTF
TGTGCCAGCAGCGTAGTCGGCGGAGGAGATGGCTACACCTTC
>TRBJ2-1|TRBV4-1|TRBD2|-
CASSQRGGKSYNEQFF
TGCGCCAGCAGCCAACGCGGGGGAAAATCCTACAATGAGCAGTTCTTC
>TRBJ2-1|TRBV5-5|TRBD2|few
CASSLRAGGLLYNEQFF
TGTGCCAGCAGCTTGAGAGCGGGGGGGCTCTTATACAATGAGCAGTTCTTC
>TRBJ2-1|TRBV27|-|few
CASSPGAYNEQFF
TGTGCCAGCAGCCCGGGGGCCTACAATGAGCAGTTCTTC
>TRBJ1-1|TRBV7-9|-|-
CASSLGLTNTEAFF
TGTGCCAGCAGCTTAGGACTTACGAACACTGAAGCTTTCTTT
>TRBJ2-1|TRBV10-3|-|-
CAISDPERGRNEQFF
TGTGCCATCAGTGACCCTGAGAGGGGCAGGAATGAGCAGTTCTTC
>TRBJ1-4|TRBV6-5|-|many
CASRDGSNEKLFF
TGTGCCAGCAGGGACGGCAGTAATGAAAAACTGTTTTTT
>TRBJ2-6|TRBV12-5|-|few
CASARGGAGANVLTF
TGTGCTAGTGCCCGTGGAGGGGCAGGGGCCAACGTCCTGACTTTC
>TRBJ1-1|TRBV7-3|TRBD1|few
CASSLIRGRDTEAFF
TGTGCCAGCAGCTTAATCAGGGGGCGAGATACTGAAGCTTTCTTT
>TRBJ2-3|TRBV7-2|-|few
CASRVHTDTQYF
TGTGCCAGCAGGGTACACACAGATACGCAGTATTTT
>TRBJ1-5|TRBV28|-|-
CASSLKGKSQPQHF
TGTGCCAGCAGTTTAAAGGGGAAAAGTCAGCCCCAGCATTTT
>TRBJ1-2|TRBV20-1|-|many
CSASGTSILYTF
TGCAGTGCTTCCGGGACAAGCATTCTCTACACCTTC
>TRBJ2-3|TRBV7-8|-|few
CASSYSLGGRIDTQYF
TGTGCCAGCAGCTATAGCTTGGGGGGGCGCATAGATACGCAGTATTTT
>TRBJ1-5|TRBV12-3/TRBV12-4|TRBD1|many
CASSPDRGNQPQHF
TGTGCCAGCAGCCCGGACAGGGGCAATCAGCCCCAGCATTTT
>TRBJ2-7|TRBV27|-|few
CASSLRDLSYEQYF
TGTGCCAGCAGTCTCCGGGACCTGAGCTACGAGCAGTACTTC
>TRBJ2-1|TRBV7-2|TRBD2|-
CASSVTSGLYNEQFF
TGTGCCAGCAGCGTTACTAGCGGCCTCTACAATGAGCAGTTCTTC
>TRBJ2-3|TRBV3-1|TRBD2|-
CASSGGVGSTDTQYF
TGTGCCAGCAGCGGGGGGGTCGGGAGCACAGATACGCAGTATTTT
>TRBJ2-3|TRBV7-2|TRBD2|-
CASSLAPAWRGGTDTQYF
TGTGCCAGCAGCTTAGCGCCTGCCTGGCGGGGGGGCACAGATACGCAGTATTTT
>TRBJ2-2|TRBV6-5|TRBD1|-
CASSSLSRGQGSTGELFF
TGTGCCAGCAGTTCCCTCAGCCGGGGACAGGGGAGCACCGGGGAGCTGTTTTTT
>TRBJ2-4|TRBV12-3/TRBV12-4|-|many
CASSFQGLAKNIQYF
TGTGCCAGCAGTTTTCAAGGATTAGCCAAAAACATTCAGTACTTC
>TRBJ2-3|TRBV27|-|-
CASSLAELMTDTQYF
TGTGCCAGCAGCTTAGCGGAACTGATGACAGATACGCAGTATTTT
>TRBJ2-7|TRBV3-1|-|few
CASSPFWTTSYEQYF
TGTGCCAGCAGCCCCTTTTGGACGACCTCCTACGAGCAGTACTTC
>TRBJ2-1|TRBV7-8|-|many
CASSLGAGNNEQFF
TGTGCCAGCAGCTTGGGTGCGGGCAATAATGAGCAGTTCTTC
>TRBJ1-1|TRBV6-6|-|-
CASTVPGEGTEAFF
TGTGCCAGCACGGTTCCAGGGGAGGGCACTGAAGCTTTCTTT
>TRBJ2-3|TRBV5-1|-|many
CASSLVAGIQDTQYF
TGCGCCAGCAGCTTGGTGGCAGGGATACAGGATACGCAGTATTTT
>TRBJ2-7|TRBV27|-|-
CASSPRVSYEQYF
TGTGCCAGCAGTCCCAGGGTCTCCTACGAGCAGTACTTC
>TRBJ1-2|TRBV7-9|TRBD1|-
CASSTQQGQGGYTF
TGTGCCAGCAGCACTCAACAGGGGCAAGGCGGCTACACCTTC
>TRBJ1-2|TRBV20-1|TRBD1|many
CSAYDRDGYTF
TGCAGTGCTTATGACAGGGATGGCTACACCTTC
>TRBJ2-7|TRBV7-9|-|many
CASSLLTEYEQYF
TGTGCCAGCAGCTTACTGACAGAATACGAGCAGTACTTC
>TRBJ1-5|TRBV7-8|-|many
CASSTQGVIEQPQHF
TGTGCCAGCAGCACCCAAGGGGTGATAGAACAGCCCCAGCATTTT
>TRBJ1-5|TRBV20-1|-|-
CSAGLPDQPQHF
TGCAGTGCCGGGCTACCCGATCAGCCCCAGCATTTT
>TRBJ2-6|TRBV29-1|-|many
CSASLGAGANVLTF
TGCAGCGCATCGTTGGGGGCTGGGGCCAACGTCCTGACTTTC
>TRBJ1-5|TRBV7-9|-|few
CASSATLSNQPQHF
TGTGCCAGCAGTGCGACCCTAAGCAATCAGCCCCAGCATTTT
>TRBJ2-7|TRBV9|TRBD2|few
CASSVAPLAGGREQYF
TGTGCCAGCAGCGTAGCTCCTCTGGCGGGGGGGCGCGAGCAGTACTTC
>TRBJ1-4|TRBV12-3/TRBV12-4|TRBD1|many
CASSRQGPNEKLFF
TGTGCCAGCAGTAGACAGGGGCCTAATGAAAAACTGTTTTTT
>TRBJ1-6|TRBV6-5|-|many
CASRQGSPSPLHF
TGTGCCAGCAGACAGGGCTCGCCCTCACCCCTCCACTTT
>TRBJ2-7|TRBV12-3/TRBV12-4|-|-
CASSRSGPYEQYF
TGTGCCAGCAGTCGATCCGGGCCCTACGAGCAGTACTTC
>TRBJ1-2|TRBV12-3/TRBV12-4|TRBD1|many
CASSFSGTGGYGYTF
TGTGCCAGCAGTTTTTCGGGGACAGGGGGTTATGGCTACACCTTC
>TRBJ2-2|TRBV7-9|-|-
CASSFLENTGELFF
TGTGCCAGCAGCTTCTTGGAGAACACCGGGGAGCTGTTTTTT
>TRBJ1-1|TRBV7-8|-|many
CASSPPLIGGNTEAFF
TGTGCCAGCAGCCCACCCCTTATCGGCGGGAACACTGAAGCTTTCTTT
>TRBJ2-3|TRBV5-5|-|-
CASTRPTDTQYF
TGTGCCAGCACCCGACCCACAGATACGCAGTATTTT
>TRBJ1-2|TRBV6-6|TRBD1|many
CASSYKGQGEGYGYTF
TGTGCCAGCAGTTACAAGGGGCAGGGGGAGGGCTATGGCTACACCTTC